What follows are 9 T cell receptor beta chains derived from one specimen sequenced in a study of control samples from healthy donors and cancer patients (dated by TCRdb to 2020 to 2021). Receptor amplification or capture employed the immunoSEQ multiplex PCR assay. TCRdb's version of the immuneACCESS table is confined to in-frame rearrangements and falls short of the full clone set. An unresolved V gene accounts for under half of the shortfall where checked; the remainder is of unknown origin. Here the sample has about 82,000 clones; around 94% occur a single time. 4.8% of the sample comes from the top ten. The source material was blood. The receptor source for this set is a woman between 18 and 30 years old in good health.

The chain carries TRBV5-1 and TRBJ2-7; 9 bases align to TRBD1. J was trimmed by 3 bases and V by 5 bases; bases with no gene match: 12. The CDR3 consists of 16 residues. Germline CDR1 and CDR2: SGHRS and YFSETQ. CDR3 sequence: CASSSGQGLGNYEQYF. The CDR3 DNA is TGCGCCAGCAGTTCGGGACAGGGCTTGGGCAACTACGAGCAGTACTTC.

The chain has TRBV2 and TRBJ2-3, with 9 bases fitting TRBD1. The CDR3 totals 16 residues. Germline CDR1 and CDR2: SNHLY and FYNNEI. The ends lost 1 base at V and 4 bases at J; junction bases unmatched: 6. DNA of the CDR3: TGTGCCAGCAGTGAAGTCCACAGGGGGCCGGCAGATACGCAGTATTTT. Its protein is CASSEVHRGPADTQYF.

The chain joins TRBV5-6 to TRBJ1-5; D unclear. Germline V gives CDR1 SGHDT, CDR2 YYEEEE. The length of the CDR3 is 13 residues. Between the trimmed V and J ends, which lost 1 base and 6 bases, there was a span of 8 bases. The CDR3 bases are TGTGCCAGCAGCTTGTCTTCCCGTCAGCCCCAGCATTTT. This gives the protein CASSLSSRQPQHF.

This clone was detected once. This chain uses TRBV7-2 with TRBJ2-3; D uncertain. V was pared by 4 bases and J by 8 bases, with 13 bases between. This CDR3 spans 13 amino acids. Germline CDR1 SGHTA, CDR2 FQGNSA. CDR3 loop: CASSSRPAGTQYF. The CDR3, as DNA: TGTGCCAGCAGCTCAAGACCCGCCGGTACGCAGTATTTT.

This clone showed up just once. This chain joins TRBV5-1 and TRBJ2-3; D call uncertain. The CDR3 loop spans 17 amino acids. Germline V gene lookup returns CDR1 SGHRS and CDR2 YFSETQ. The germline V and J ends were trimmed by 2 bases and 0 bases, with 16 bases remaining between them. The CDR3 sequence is CASSLDTSGASTDTQYF. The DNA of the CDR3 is TGCGCCAGCAGCTTAGACACCTCAGGTGCTAGCACAGATACGCAGTATTTT.

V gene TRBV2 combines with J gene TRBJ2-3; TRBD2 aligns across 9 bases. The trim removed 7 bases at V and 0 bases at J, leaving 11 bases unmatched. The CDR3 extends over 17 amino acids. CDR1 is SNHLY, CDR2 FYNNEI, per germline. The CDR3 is CASISLAGRDSTDTQYF. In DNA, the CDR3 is TGTGCCAGCATAAGTCTAGCGGGGAGGGATAGCACAGATACGCAGTATTTT.

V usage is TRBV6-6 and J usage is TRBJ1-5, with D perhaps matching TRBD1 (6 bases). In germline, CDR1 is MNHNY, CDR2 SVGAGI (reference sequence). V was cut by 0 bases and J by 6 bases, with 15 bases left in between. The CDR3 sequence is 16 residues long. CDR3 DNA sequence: TGTGCCAGCAGTTACTCGGGGCAGGGGTCCCTTCAGCCCCAGCATTTT. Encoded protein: CASSYSGQGSLQPQHF.

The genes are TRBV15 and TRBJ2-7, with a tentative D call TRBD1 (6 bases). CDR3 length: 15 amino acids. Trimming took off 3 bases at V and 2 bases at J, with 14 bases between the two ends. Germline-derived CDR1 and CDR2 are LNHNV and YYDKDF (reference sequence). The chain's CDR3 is CATSSQGSRPYEQYF. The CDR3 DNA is TGTGCCACCAGCAGTCAGGGGTCCCGACCCTACGAGCAGTACTTC.

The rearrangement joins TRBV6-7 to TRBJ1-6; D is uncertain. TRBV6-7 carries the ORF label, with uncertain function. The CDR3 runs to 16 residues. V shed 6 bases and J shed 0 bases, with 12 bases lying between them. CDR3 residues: CASRSTASSYNSPLHF. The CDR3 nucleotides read TGTGCCAGCAGATCGACGGCGAGCTCCTATAATTCACCCCTCCACTTT.